One T cell receptor beta chain is described in this entry. The sample originates from a study of T cell responses to AZD1222 COVID-19 vaccine. Germline V gene lookup returns CDR1 MGHDK and CDR2 SYGVNS. Deletions cut 8 bases from V and 2 bases from J, with 15 bases between. This CDR3 has 14 amino acids. Sequencing was performed with immunoSEQ multiplex PCR; in TCRdb, only in-frame clones are kept and a portion is missing. Of fewer than 200,000 clones listed, approximately 92% are singletons. The source is an adult in good health. V is TRBV25-1 and J is TRBJ1-1, with D perhaps TRBD1 (5 bases). The sample was peripheral blood, taken on day 0 of AZD1222 vaccination. The CDR3 loop is CASSPSGRNTEAFF. The CDR3 DNA is TGTGCCAGCTCCCCTTCAGGGCGCAACACTGAAGCTTTCTTT.